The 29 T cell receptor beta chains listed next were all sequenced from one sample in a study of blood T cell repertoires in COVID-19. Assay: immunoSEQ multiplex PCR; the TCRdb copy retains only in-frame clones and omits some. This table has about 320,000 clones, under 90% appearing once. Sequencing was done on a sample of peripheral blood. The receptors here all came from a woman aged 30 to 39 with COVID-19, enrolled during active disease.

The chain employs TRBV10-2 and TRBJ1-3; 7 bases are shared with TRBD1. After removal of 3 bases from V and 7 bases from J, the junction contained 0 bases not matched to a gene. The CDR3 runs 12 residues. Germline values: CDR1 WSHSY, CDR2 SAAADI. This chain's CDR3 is CASSDRGNTIYF. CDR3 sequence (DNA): TGCGCCAGCAGTGACAGGGGGAACACCATATATTTT.

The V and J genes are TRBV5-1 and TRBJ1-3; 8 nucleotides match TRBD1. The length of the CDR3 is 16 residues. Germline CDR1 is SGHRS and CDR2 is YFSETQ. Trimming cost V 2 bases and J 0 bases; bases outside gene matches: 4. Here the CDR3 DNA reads TGCGCCAGCAGCTTCTCAGGGGGCGACTCTGGAAACACCATATATTTT. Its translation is CASSFSGGDSGNTIYF.

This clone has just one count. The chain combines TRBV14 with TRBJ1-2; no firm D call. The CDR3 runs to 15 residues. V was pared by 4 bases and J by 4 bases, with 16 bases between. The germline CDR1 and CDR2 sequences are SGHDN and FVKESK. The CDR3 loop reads CASSPIPGDRYGYTF. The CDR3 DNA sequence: TGTGCCAGCAGCCCAATCCCAGGCGATCGCTATGGCTACACCTTC.

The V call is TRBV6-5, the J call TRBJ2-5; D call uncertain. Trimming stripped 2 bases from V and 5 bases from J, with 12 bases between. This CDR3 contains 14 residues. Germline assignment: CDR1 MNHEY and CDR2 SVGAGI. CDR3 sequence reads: CASSYVGSTETQYF. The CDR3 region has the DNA TGTGCCAGCAGTTACGTAGGTAGCACGGAGACCCAGTACTTC.

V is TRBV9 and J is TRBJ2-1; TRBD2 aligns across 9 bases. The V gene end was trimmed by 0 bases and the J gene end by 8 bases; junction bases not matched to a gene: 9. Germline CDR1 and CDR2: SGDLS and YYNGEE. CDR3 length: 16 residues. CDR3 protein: CASSVESAGGLDEQFF. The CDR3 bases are TGTGCCAGCAGCGTAGAATCGGCGGGGGGGCTGGATGAGCAGTTCTTC.

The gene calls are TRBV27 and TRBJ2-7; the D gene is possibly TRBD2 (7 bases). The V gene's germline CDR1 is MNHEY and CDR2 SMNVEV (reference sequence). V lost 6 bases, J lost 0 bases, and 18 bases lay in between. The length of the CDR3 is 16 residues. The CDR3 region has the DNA TGTGCCAGCAGCTCTTTAGGGGGGGCCTACTCCTACGAGCAGTACTTC. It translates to CASSSLGGAYSYEQYF.

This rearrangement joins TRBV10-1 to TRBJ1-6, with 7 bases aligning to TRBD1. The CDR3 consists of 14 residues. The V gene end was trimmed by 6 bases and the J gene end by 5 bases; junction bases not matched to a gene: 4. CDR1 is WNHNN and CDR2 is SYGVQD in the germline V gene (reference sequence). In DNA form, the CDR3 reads TGCGCCAGCAGACTGGACAGGAATAATTCACCCCTCCACTTT. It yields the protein CASRLDRNNSPLHF.

The CDR3, as DNA: TGTGCCACCAGTGATTTAGGCGGGGGTATCTCCTACAATGAGCAGTTCTTC. It codes for CATSDLGGGISYNEQFF. The V gene is TRBV24-1, the J gene TRBJ2-1; TRBD2 agrees at 7 bases. The V and J ends lost 1 base and 0 bases, in that order; junction bases with no gene match: 5. There are 17 residues in the CDR3. The germline gives CDR1 KGHDR, CDR2 SFDVKD.

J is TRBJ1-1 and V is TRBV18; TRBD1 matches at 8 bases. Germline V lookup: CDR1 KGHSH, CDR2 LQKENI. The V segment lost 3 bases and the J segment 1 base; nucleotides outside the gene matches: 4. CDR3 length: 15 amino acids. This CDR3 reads CASSPGQGGNTEAFF. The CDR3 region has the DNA TGTGCCAGCTCACCTGGACAGGGTGGGAACACTGAAGCTTTCTTT. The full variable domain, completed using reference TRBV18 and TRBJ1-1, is NAGVMQNPRHLVRRRGQEARLRCSPMKGHSHVYWYRQLPEEGLKFMVYLQKENIIDESGMPKERFSAEFPKEGPSILRIQQVVRGDSAAYFCASSPGQGGNTEAFFGQGTRLTVV.

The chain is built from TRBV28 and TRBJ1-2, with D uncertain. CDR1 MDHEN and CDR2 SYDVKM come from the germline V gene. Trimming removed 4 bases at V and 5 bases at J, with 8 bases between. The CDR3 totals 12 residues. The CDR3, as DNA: TGTGCCAGCAGTTCCCCCCAATATGGCTACACCTTC. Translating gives CASSSPQYGYTF.

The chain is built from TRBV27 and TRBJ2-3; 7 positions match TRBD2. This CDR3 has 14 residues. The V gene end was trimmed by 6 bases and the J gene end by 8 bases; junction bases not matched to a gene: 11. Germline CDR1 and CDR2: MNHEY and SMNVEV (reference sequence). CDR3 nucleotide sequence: TGTGCCAGCAGCCACCTTTTGAAGCGGGGTACGCAGTATTTT. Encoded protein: CASSHLLKRGTQYF.

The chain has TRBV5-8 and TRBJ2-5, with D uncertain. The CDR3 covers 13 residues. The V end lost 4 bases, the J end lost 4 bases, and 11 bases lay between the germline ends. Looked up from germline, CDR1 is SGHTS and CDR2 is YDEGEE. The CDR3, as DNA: TGTGCCAGCAGCGTGCGGCTGGGAGAGACCCAGTACTTC. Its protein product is CASSVRLGETQYF.

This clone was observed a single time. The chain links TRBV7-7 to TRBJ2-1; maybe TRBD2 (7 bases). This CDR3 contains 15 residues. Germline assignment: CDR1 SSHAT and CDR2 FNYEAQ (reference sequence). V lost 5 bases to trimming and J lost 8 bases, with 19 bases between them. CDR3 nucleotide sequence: TGTGCCAGCAGCGACCGGGGGGCGGCATACGATGAGCAGTTCTTC. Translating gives CASSDRGAAYDEQFF.

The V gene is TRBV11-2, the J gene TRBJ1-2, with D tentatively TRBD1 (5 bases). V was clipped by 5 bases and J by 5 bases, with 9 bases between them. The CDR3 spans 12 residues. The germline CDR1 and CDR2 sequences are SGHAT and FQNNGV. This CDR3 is CASSAGIYGYTF. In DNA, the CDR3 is TGTGCCAGCAGCGCAGGGATTTATGGCTACACCTTC.

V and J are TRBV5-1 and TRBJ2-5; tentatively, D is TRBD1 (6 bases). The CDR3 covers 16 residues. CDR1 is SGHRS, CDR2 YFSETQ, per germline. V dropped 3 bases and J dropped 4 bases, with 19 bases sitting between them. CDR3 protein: CASSSQQGLGRETQYF. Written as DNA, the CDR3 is TGCGCCAGCAGCTCCCAACAGGGTCTTGGGAGAGAGACCCAGTACTTC.

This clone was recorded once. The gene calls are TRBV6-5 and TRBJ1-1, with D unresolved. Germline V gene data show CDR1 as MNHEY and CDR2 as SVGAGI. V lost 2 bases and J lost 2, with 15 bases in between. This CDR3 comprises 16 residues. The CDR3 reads CASSYQFVHTNTEAFF. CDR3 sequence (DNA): TGTGCCAGCAGTTACCAGTTCGTACACACAAACACTGAAGCTTTCTTT.

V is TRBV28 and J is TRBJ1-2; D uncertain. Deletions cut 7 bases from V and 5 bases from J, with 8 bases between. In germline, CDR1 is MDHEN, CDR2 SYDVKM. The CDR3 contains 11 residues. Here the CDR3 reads CASTSGYGYTF. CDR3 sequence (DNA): TGTGCCAGCACCTCAGGATATGGCTACACCTTC.

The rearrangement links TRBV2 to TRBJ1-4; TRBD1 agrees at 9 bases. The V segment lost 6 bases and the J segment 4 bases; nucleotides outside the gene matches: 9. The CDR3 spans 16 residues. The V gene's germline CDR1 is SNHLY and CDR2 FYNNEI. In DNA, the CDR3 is TGTGCCAGCAGAAGAAAGCCGGGACAGGGTAATGAAAAACTGTTTTTT. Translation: CASRRKPGQGNEKLFF.

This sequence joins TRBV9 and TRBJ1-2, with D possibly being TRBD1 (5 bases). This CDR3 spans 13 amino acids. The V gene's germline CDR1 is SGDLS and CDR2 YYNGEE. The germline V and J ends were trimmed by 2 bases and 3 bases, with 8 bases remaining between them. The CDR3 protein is CASSVQGDYGYTF. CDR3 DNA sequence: TGTGCCAGCAGCGTCCAGGGTGACTATGGCTACACCTTC. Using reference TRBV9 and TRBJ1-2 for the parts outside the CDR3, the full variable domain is DSGVTQTPKHLITATGQRVTLRCSPRSGDLSVYWYQQSLDQGLQFLIQYYNGEERAKGNILERFSAQQFPDLHSELNLSSLELGDSALYFCASSVQGDYGYTFGSGTRLTVV.

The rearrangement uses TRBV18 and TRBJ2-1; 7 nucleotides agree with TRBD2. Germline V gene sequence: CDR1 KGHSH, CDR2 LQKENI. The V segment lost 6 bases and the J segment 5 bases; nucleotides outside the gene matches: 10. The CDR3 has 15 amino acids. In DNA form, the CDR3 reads TGTGCCAGCTCGCCTGGGGTTGCGGGGGACAATGAGCAGTTCTTC. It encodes CASSPGVAGDNEQFF.

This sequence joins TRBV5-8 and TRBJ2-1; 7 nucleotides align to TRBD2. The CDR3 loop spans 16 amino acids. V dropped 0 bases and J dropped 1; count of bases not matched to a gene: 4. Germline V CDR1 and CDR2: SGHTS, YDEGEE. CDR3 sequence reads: CASSLEVGGSYNEQFF. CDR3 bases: TGTGCCAGCAGCTTGGAGGTGGGGGGGTCCTACAATGAGCAGTTCTTC.

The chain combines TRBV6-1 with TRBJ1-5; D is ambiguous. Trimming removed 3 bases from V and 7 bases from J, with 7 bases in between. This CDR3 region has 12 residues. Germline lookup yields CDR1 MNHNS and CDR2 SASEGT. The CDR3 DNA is TGTGCCAGCAGTGACGGGAAGCAGCCCCAGCATTTT. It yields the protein CASSDGKQPQHF.

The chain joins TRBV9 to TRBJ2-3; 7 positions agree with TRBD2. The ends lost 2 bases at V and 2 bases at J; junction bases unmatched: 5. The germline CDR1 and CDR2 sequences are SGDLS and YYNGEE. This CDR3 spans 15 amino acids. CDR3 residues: CASSVGAGPTDTQYF. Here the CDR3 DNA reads TGTGCCAGCAGCGTGGGAGCGGGGCCCACAGATACGCAGTATTTT. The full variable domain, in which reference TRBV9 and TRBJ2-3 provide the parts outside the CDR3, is DSGVTQTPKHLITATGQRVTLRCSPRSGDLSVYWYQQSLDQGLQFLIQYYNGEERAKGNILERFSAQQFPDLHSELNLSSLELGDSALYFCASSVGAGPTDTQYFGPGTRLTVL.

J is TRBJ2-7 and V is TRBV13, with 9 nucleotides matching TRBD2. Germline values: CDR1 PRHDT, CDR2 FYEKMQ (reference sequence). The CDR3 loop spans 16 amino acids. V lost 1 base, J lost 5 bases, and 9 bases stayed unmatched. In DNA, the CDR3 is TGTGCCAGCAGCTTAGCCCTAGCGGGGCGTTATCACGAGCAGTACTTC. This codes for CASSLALAGRYHEQYF.

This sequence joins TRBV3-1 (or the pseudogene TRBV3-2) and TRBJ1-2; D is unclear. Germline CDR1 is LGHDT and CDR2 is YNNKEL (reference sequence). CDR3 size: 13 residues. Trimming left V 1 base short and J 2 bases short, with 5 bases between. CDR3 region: CASSQGRNYGYTF. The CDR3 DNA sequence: TGTGCCAGCAGCCAAGGCAGGAACTATGGCTACACCTTC.

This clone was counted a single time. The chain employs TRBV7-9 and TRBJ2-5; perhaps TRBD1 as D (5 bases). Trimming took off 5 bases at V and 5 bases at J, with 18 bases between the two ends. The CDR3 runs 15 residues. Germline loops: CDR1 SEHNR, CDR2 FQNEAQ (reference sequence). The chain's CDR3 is CASSPLSSGLETQYF. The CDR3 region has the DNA TGTGCCAGCAGCCCACTTAGCTCAGGGTTGGAGACCCAGTACTTC. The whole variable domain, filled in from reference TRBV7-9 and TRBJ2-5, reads DTGVSQNPRHKITKRGQNVTFRCDPISEHNRLYWYRQTLGQGPEFLTYFQNEAQLEKSRLLSDRFSAERPKGSFSTLEIQRTEQGDSAMYLCASSPLSSGLETQYFGPGTRLLVL.

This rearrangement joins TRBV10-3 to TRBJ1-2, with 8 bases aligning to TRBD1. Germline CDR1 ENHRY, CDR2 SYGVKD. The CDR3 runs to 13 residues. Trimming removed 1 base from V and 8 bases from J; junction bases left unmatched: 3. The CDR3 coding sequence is TGTGCCATCAGTGAGTGGACAGGGAAGGGCTACACCTTC. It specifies CAISEWTGKGYTF.

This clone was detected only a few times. CDR3: CATSRVNPSGGYNSPLHF. CDR3 nucleotide sequence: TGTGCCACCAGCAGAGTTAACCCTTCGGGGGGCTATAATTCACCCCTCCACTTT. The chain combines TRBV15 with TRBJ1-6; a weak D match, TRBD1 (5 bases). Between the trimmed V and J ends, which lost 1 base and 3 bases, there was a span of 16 bases. The germline CDR1 and CDR2 sequences are LNHNV and YYDKDF (reference sequence). This CDR3 region has 18 residues.

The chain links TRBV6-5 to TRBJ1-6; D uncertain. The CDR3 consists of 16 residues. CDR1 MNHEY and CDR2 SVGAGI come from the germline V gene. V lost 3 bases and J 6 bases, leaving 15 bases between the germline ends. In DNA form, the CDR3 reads TGTGCCAGCAGTTATGACCGCGGACGGGGTAATTCACCCCTCCACTTT. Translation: CASSYDRGRGNSPLHF.